Listed here is a single T cell receptor (beta chain). This entry belongs to a study of blood T cell repertoires in COVID-19. Background on the study: Italy, Spain and the United States were the sources of the convalescent and acute COVID-19 samples. In each case, the material was cDNA or gDNA derived from T cells, B-cell-depleted T cells, or PBMCs.

Germline CDR1 is KGHSH and CDR2 is LQKENI. CDR3 length equals 14 residues. V trimming: 4 bases; J trimming: 10 bases; junction bases outside the gene matches: 6. Authors' processing steps: Reference gene primer amplification in the assay estimated nucleated cell counts. Only in-frame clones appear in the TCRdb table, and some are missing; sequencing was by immunoSEQ multiplex PCR. From that table come the V and J calls and clone size; the DNA was used to work out D and trimming. The table records about 230,000 clones, around 83% of them present only once. This chain links TRBV18 with TRBJ1-6, with 8 bases that match TRBD1. The receptor comes from a man in his forties with active or convalescent COVID-19. The sample taken for sequencing was peripheral blood. Written as DNA, the CDR3 is TGTGCCAGCTCACTGGACAGGGAGGGCTCACCCCTCCACTTT. This gives the protein CASSLDREGSPLHF.